This entry lists 18 T cell receptor beta chains sequenced from one sample in a study of T-cell reconstitution after alpha-beta-depleted transplantation in children. The authors prepared the TCRbeta library with unique molecular identifiers. TCRdb re-analysed the PCR reads in MiXCR, keeping a single row per CDR3 protein. This sample has about 610,000 distinct CDR3 sequences; roughly a tenth occur once, and the top ten carry roughly 4%. The specimen comprised PBMCs from the stem cell graft donor, sampled from the stem cell graft. These receptors originate from a human donor who donated a stem cell graft to a child with acute myeloid leukemia.

A few counts support this clonotype. Just one base apart from a much larger clone, this may be a read error. J is TRBJ2-3 and V is TRBV5-1, with 12 bases lining up with TRBD2. V trimming: 3 bases; J trimming: 4 bases; junction bases outside the gene matches: 3. The CDR3 covers 15 residues. The V gene's germline CDR1 is SGHRS and CDR2 YFSETQ. The CDR3 bases are TGCGCCAGCAGCTCGACTAGCGGGAGTGCAGATACGCAGTATTTT. Amino acid sequence: CASSSTSGSADTQYF.

The chain uses TRBV10-2 and TRBJ1-1; the D gene is possibly TRBD1 (6 bases). The CDR3 is 13 residues long. V lost 2 bases to trimming and J lost 9 bases, with 13 bases between them. Looked up from germline, CDR1 is WSHSY and CDR2 is SAAADI. The CDR3: CASSERGVRQAFF. CDR3 bases: TGCGCCAGCAGTGAGAGGGGGGTCAGACAAGCTTTCTTT.

This clonotype was seen at least ten times. The chain employs TRBV6-5 and TRBJ2-1, with 7 bases fitting TRBD2. Germline V gene data show CDR1 as MNHEY and CDR2 as SVGAGI. After removal of 2 bases from V and 0 bases from J, the junction contained 1 base not matched to a gene. The CDR3 loop spans 15 amino acids. The CDR3 is CASSYTGGSYNEQFF. CDR3 bases: TGTGCCAGCAGTTACACGGGAGGCTCCTACAATGAGCAGTTCTTC.

This chain connects TRBV5-8 to TRBJ2-2, with TRBD1 as a possible D gene (5 bases). The V and J ends lost 9 bases and 2 bases respectively, with 17 bases between them. This CDR3 is built from 15 residues. Germline CDR1 is SGHTS and CDR2 is YDEGEE. The CDR3 reads CATDRGRANTGELFF. DNA of the CDR3: TGTGCCACCGATCGTGGCAGGGCCAACACCGGGGAGCTGTTTTTT.

The chain combines TRBV27 with TRBJ2-7; no definite D call. V shed 3 bases and J shed 7 bases, with 13 bases lying between them. The CDR3 loop spans 13 amino acids. Germline loops: CDR1 MNHEY, CDR2 SMNVEV (reference sequence). The CDR3 region is CASSFQVNWEQYF. The CDR3 DNA follows: TGTGCCAGCAGTTTCCAGGTTAATTGGGAGCAGTACTTC.

V and J are TRBV2 and TRBJ2-5; the match to TRBD1 covers 7 bases. The CDR3 covers 14 residues. Germline-derived CDR1 and CDR2 are SNHLY and FYNNEI. The ends lost 5 bases at V and 3 bases at J; junction bases unmatched: 6. In DNA, the CDR3 is TGTGCCAGCAGTCGGGACAGAGACGAAGAGACCCAGTACTTC. The encoded protein is CASSRDRDEETQYF. Variable domain in full (rest from reference TRBV2 and TRBJ2-5): EPEVTQTPSHQVTQMGQEVILRCVPISNHLYFYWYRQILGQKVEFLVSFYNNEISEKSEIFDDQFSVERPDGSNFTLKIRSTKLEDSAMYFCASSRDRDEETQYFGPGTRLLVL.

The chain joins TRBV6-2 or TRBV6-3 to TRBJ2-1; D remains unclear. The CDR3 spans 14 residues. With 4 bases removed from V and 0 bases from J, the gap between germline ends came to 7 bases. CDR1 and CDR2 (germline): MNHEY, SVGEGT. The CDR3 region is CASSWRSSYNEQFF. CDR3 DNA: TGTGCCAGCAGTTGGCGGAGCTCCTACAATGAGCAGTTCTTC.

This clonotype was picked up many times. The chain combines TRBV6-5 with TRBJ2-1, with D maybe TRBD2 (6 bases). Germline CDR1 reads MNHEY; CDR2 reads SVGAGI. The CDR3 covers 13 residues. V was shortened by 4 bases and J by 5 bases, with 9 bases between the two germline ends. The CDR3 DNA reads as TGTGCCAGCAGTTCGGGACTGAACAATGAGCAGTTCTTC. This gives the protein CASSSGLNNEQFF.

This clonotype was detected only a few times. The chain has TRBV6-2 or TRBV6-3 and TRBJ2-7; D is unresolved. The ends were cut back, 7 bases at V and 2 bases at J, with 9 bases in the middle. The CDR3 is 12 amino acids. The germline CDR1 and CDR2 sequences are MNHEY and SVGEGT. The chain's CDR3 is CASNERTYEQYF. The CDR3 DNA follows: TGTGCCAGCAACGAAAGGACCTACGAGCAGTACTTC.

The chain has TRBV7-6 and TRBJ1-4, with 8 bases identical to TRBD1. The junction had 3 bases not matched to a gene; V was cut back by 4 bases and J by 8 bases. This CDR3 has 13 residues. Germline V gene data show CDR1 as SGHVS and CDR2 as FNYEAQ. The CDR3 region is CASSSRGQEKLFF. The CDR3 DNA sequence: TGTGCCAGCAGCTCCAGGGGGCAAGAAAAACTGTTTTTT.

To note about this clonotype: A read error may explain this, as a much larger clone is one base away. Since no conserved phenylalanine or tryptophan closes the CDR3, a read error is the likely cause. The chain has TRBV15 and TRBJ2-7, with D perhaps TRBD2 (6 bases). The CDR3 consists of 16 residues. Germline CDR1 reads LNHNV; CDR2 reads YYDKDF (reference sequence). V dropped 1 base and J dropped 0 bases, with 13 bases sitting between them. The CDR3 DNA sequence: TGTGCCACCAGCAGAGGTTTGGGAGGAAGCTCCTACGAGCAGTACTAC. Translated: CATSRGLGGSSYEQYY.

V gene TRBV4-2 combines with J gene TRBJ2-1, with 13 positions matching TRBD2. The CDR3 contains 18 residues. V dropped 4 bases and J dropped 8; count of bases not matched to a gene: 14. Germline V gene lookup returns CDR1 LGHNA and CDR2 YNFKEQ. The CDR3 loop is CASSPHVWTSGRIDEQFF. The CDR3 nucleotides are TGTGCCAGCAGCCCACATGTGTGGACTAGCGGGAGAATTGATGAGCAGTTCTTC.

In its sample, this clonotype was seen a few times. The genes are TRBV29-1 and TRBJ2-5; D is uncertain. Germline CDR1 reads SQVTM; CDR2 reads ANQGSEA. Trimming removed 7 bases at V and 0 bases at J, with 12 bases between. The CDR3 length is 13 residues. In DNA, the CDR3 is TGCAGCGGATATGACCCGAACCAAGAGACCCAGTACTTC. This encodes CSGYDPNQETQYF.

This rearrangement joins TRBV30 to TRBJ2-1, with 15 bases matching TRBD2. CDR3 length: 16 residues. CDR1 GTSNPN and CDR2 SVGIG come from the germline V gene (reference sequence). J gave up 4 bases and V 3 bases, and 4 bases lay outside the gene matches. CDR3 protein: CAWRGTSGRRYNEQFF. The DNA of the CDR3 is TGTGCCTGGAGGGGGACTAGCGGGAGGCGATACAATGAGCAGTTCTTC.

Notes on this clonotype: The junction departs from germline at one end; a sequencing error may be responsible. The chain carries TRBV6-5 and TRBJ2-2; D is unclear. CDR1 is MNHEY and CDR2 is SVGAGI in the germline V gene. The CDR3 runs 19 residues. This CDR3 reads CASSYASLNGATNAGELFF. The CDR3 bases are TGTGCCAGCAGTTACGCATCCTTAAACGGAGCCACGAACGCCGGGGAGCTGTTTTTT.

This clonotype has ten or more counts. The genes are TRBV6-2 or TRBV6-3 and TRBJ1-1; no definite D call. The V gene lost 7 bases and the J gene lost 1 base, with 4 bases spanning the gap. Germline CDR1 MNHEY, CDR2 SVGEGT. There are 11 residues in the CDR3. The CDR3 sequence: CASKKNTEAFF. The CDR3, as DNA: TGTGCCAGCAAAAAGAACACTGAAGCTTTCTTT.

The CDR3 nucleotides read TGTGCCAGCAGCTTAACATCAGCGGGCGGCTCCTACAATGAGCAGTTCTTC. Translation gives CASSLTSAGGSYNEQFF. This rearrangement joins TRBV7-3 to TRBJ2-1; weak D call: TRBD2 (6 bases). V was shortened by 0 bases and J by 0 bases, with 12 bases between the two germline ends. The CDR3 is 17 residues long. The germline gives CDR1 SGHTA, CDR2 FQGTGA.

This clonotype was counted many times. CDR3 coding DNA: TGCAGTGCTAGACTGACAGGGTATGGGAACACTGAAGCTTTCTTT. It codes for CSARLTGYGNTEAFF. The chain employs TRBV20-1 and TRBJ1-1; 7 nucleotides match TRBD1. CDR3 length: 15 amino acids. In germline, CDR1 is DFQATT, CDR2 SNEGSKA (reference sequence). J lost 1 base, V lost 2 bases, and 7 bases had no gene match.